This T cell receptor beta chain was documented in a study of T cell responses to AZD1222 COVID-19 vaccine. General study points: Spike-specific TCRs gained breadth and depth after people received two AZD1222 doses.

Generated by immunoSEQ multiplex PCR, the TCRdb table keeps only in-frame clones and is missing some. The sample yields about 130,000 clones, roughly 80% seen once. Germline loops: CDR1 LGHDT, CDR2 YNNKEL (reference sequence). Losses at the gene ends were 2 bases for V and 1 base for J; bases not matched to a gene: 5. The CDR3 runs to 17 residues. On this clone: No antigen is known for it.

The chain couples TRBV3-1 (or the pseudogene TRBV3-2) to TRBJ1-6; 7 nucleotides align to TRBD1. The sequencing used peripheral blood, collected on day 0 of AZD1222 vaccination. The source is an adult in good health. The CDR3 loop reads CASSQLLQGSYNSPLHF. The CDR3 DNA is TGTGCCAGCAGCCAACTCTTACAGGGGTCCTATAATTCACCCCTCCACTTT.